The 28 T cell receptor beta chains given below trace back to one sample, sequenced in a study of T cells after yellow fever vaccination. TCRdb fed the 5' RACE reads into MiXCR, producing one record per CDR3 protein. The data hold some 97,000 distinct CDR3 sequences, with about 6% observed a single time. The material sequenced was CD8+ T cells sorted from PBMCs, taken 10 days after the yellow fever booster vaccination. Source of these receptors: a man aged 18-30 years who received the YFV17D yellow fever vaccine.

The chain is built from TRBV20-1 and TRBJ2-7; 7 nucleotides line up with TRBD2. CDR3 size: 14 residues. Looked up from germline, CDR1 is DFQATT and CDR2 is SNEGSKA (reference sequence). The junction had 5 bases not matched to a gene; V was cut back by 0 bases and J by 3 bases. The CDR3 nucleotides read TGCAGTGCTAGAGATGACCTAGCGGTCTACGAGCAGTACGTC. Translating gives CSARDDLAVYEQYV.

The CDR3 sequence: CASSLAGRGGYGYTF. The CDR3 nucleotides read TGTGCCAGCAGCTTAGCTGGCAGGGGGGGCTATGGCTACACCTTC. The chain carries TRBV7-8 and TRBJ1-2; 7 nucleotides align to TRBD1. This CDR3 region has 15 residues. V shed 0 bases, J shed 4 bases, and the junction held 5 bases outside the gene matches. CDR1 is SGHVS and CDR2 is FQNEAQ in the germline V gene.

The chain couples TRBV7-9 to TRBJ2-5, with 13 bases matching TRBD2. The germline gives CDR1 SEHNR, CDR2 FQNEAQ (reference sequence). The CDR3 totals 18 residues. Trimming cost V 5 bases and J 6 bases; bases outside gene matches: 15. This CDR3 is CASSGGTSGALFVKTQYF. DNA for the CDR3: TGTGCCAGCAGCGGCGGGACTAGCGGGGCCCTTTTCGTTAAGACCCAGTACTTC.

This clonotype appeared a few times. The chain combines TRBV9 with TRBJ1-2; TRBD1 aligns across 9 bases. The CDR3 length is 15 residues. V lost 0 bases to trimming and J lost 4 bases; unmatched junction nucleotides: 4. Germline V CDR1 and CDR2: SGDLS, YYNGEE. In nucleotides, the CDR3 is TGTGCCAGCAGCGTAGGTAGGACAGGGGCCTATGGCTACACCTTC. This encodes CASSVGRTGAYGYTF.

This clonotype has ten or more counts. V is TRBV5-1 and J is TRBJ1-1, with D possibly matching TRBD1 (5 bases). Germline loops: CDR1 SGHRS, CDR2 YFSETQ. The V end was cut by 5 bases, the J end by 0 bases, with 14 bases between. The CDR3 is 15 residues long. The CDR3 region is CASRSNRMMNTEAFF. The DNA for the CDR3 is TGCGCCAGCAGGTCTAACAGGATGATGAACACTGAAGCTTTCTTT.

V usage is TRBV11-2 and J usage is TRBJ2-5; 7 nucleotides align to TRBD1. This CDR3 contains 15 residues. Germline V gene lookup returns CDR1 SGHAT and CDR2 FQNNGV. V shed 5 bases, J shed 5 bases, and the junction held 11 bases outside the gene matches. The CDR3 loop reads CASSPPTGSGETQYF. CDR3 DNA: TGTGCCAGCAGCCCCCCGACAGGGAGTGGGGAGACCCAGTACTTC.

This clonotype was seen a few times. V and J are TRBV5-1 and TRBJ1-2; 7 bases map to TRBD1. Germline CDR1 SGHRS, CDR2 YFSETQ. This CDR3 region has 18 residues. Trimming at V came to 0 bases and at J to 0 bases, leaving 11 bases not matched to a gene. The CDR3 spells CASSLDGGRDRANYGYTF. DNA of the CDR3: TGCGCCAGCAGCTTGGACGGGGGACGGGACAGAGCTAACTATGGCTACACCTTC.

This clonotype showed up many times. The chain uses TRBV20-1 and TRBJ2-5; D remains unclear. The V gene's germline CDR1 is DFQATT and CDR2 SNEGSKA (reference sequence). CDR3 size: 17 residues. Trimming removed 5 bases at V and 1 base at J, with 23 bases between. The CDR3: CSAPDNTLDTFQETQYF. CDR3 DNA sequence: TGCAGTGCTCCGGATAACACCTTAGACACTTTCCAAGAGACCCAGTACTTC.

This clonotype appeared a few times. The gene calls are TRBV28 and TRBJ2-3; 9 bases align to TRBD1. V lost 2 bases and J lost 5; bases outside the gene matches: 8. This CDR3 spans 16 amino acids. Germline V gene lookup returns CDR1 MDHEN and CDR2 SYDVKM. The CDR3 sequence is CASSLGHRGQRDTQYF. In DNA form, the CDR3 reads TGTGCCAGCAGTTTAGGGCACAGGGGGCAGAGAGATACGCAGTATTTT. The variable domain in full, with the rest retrieved from reference TRBV28 and TRBJ2-3, is DVKVTQSSRYLVKRTGEKVFLECVQDMDHENMFWYRQDPGLGLRLIYFSYDVKMKEKGDIPEGYSVSREKKERFSLILESASTNQTSMYLCASSLGHRGQRDTQYFGPGTRLTVL.

This clonotype was found a few times. In DNA, the CDR3 is TGTGCCAGCAGCTGGAGACAGGGAGAAAACACTGAAGCTTTCTTT. Its translation: CASSWRQGENTEAFF. The J gene is TRBJ1-1, the V gene TRBV7-9; 7 bases map to TRBD1. Germline V CDR1 and CDR2: SEHNR, FQNEAQ (reference sequence). The CDR3 spans 15 residues. V was clipped by 4 bases and J by 2 bases; unmatched bases: 7.

The V gene is TRBV3-1, the J gene TRBJ1-2, with unresolved D. CDR3 length equals 12 residues. The V and J ends lost 5 bases and 7 bases respectively, with 11 bases between them. Germline V gene data show CDR1 as LGHDT and CDR2 as YNNKEL (reference sequence). The CDR3 here is CASSDRGTGYTF. The CDR3 nucleotides read TGTGCCAGCAGCGACCGGGGTACTGGCTACACCTTC.

The chain carries TRBV11-2 and TRBJ2-1; 7 nucleotides agree with TRBD1. The J segment lost 4 bases and the V segment lost 1 base, leaving 4 bases of the junction unmatched. Germline loops: CDR1 SGHAT, CDR2 FQNNGV. CDR3 size: 15 residues. The CDR3 sequence is CASSLATGAYNEQFF. Here the CDR3 DNA reads TGTGCCAGCAGCTTAGCCACAGGGGCGTACAATGAGCAGTTCTTC.

This clonotype was counted a few times. This chain joins TRBV15 and TRBJ1-2; D perhaps matches TRBD1 (6 bases). CDR3 size: 14 residues. Germline CDR1 LNHNV, CDR2 YYDKDF (reference sequence). Trimming removed 3 bases from V and 2 bases from J, with 10 bases in between. Written as DNA, the CDR3 is TGTGCCACCAGCAGGAGCAGGGGCAACTATGGCTACACCTTC. Its protein is CATSRSRGNYGYTF.

The chain's CDR3 is CASSALGGGETQYF. The CDR3 DNA is TGTGCCAGCAGTGCTCTCGGGGGCGGCGAGACCCAGTACTTC. The rearrangement links TRBV25-1 to TRBJ2-5, with D perhaps matching TRBD1 or TRBD2 (6 bases each). The CDR3 is made up of 14 amino acids. V lost 4 bases, J lost 5 bases, and 14 bases lay in between. The germline V gene has CDR1 MGHDK and CDR2 SYGVNS.

This clonotype was counted many times. The V gene is TRBV10-1, the J gene TRBJ2-3, with 15 positions matching TRBD2. This CDR3 is built from 16 residues. Germline CDR1 and CDR2: WNHNN and SYGVQD (reference sequence). The trim removed 4 bases at V and 5 bases at J, leaving 4 bases unmatched. CDR3 in DNA: TGCGCCAGCAGTGGGACTAGCGGGGGGGCCCAAGATACGCAGTATTTT. Residues: CASSGTSGGAQDTQYF.

In this sample, this clonotype turned up a few times. V usage is TRBV12-3 or TRBV12-4 and J usage is TRBJ2-5; a weak D match, TRBD2 (6 bases). Trimming took 6 bases from V and 5 from J, leaving 13 bases between them. The CDR3 totals 13 residues. CDR3 nucleotide sequence: TGTGCCAGCAGCTTGGAGGGCTGGGAGACCCAGTACTTC. It encodes CASSLEGWETQYF.

This clonotype was observed a few times. This chain connects TRBV4-2 to TRBJ2-1; 7 nucleotides match TRBD2. The J segment lost 4 bases and the V segment lost 0 bases, leaving 3 bases of the junction unmatched. The CDR3 contains 15 residues. CDR1 is LGHNA and CDR2 is YNFKEQ in the germline V gene. This CDR3 reads CASSQEWRGYNEQFF. The DNA of the CDR3 is TGTGCCAGCAGCCAAGAATGGCGGGGGTACAATGAGCAGTTCTTC.

This clonotype came up many times. The chain combines TRBV7-2 with TRBJ2-7, with D possibly being TRBD2 (6 bases). The V gene lost 5 bases and the J gene lost 5 bases, with 19 bases spanning the gap. There are 15 residues in the CDR3. CDR1 and CDR2 (germline): SGHTA, FQGNSA. CDR3: CASSPLPGGTDEQYF. For the CDR3, the DNA is TGTGCCAGCAGCCCTTTACCCGGCGGGACCGACGAGCAGTACTTC.

V is TRBV11-2 and J is TRBJ2-5; 7 bases line up with TRBD1. This CDR3 has 16 amino acids. V gave up 5 bases and J gave up 1 base; unmatched junction bases: 10. Germline V gives CDR1 SGHAT, CDR2 FQNNGV. The CDR3 sequence is CASSPWDSELQETQYF. The CDR3 DNA follows: TGTGCCAGCAGCCCGTGGGACAGCGAACTCCAAGAGACCCAGTACTTC.

This clonotype appeared a few times. V gene TRBV5-1 combines with J gene TRBJ1-5; no clear D. Germline CDR1 reads SGHRS; CDR2 reads YFSETQ. The V end lost 1 base, the J end lost 0 bases, and 8 bases lay between the germline ends. CDR3 length equals 15 residues. This CDR3 is CASSLLGYSNQPQHF. For the CDR3, the DNA is TGCGCCAGCAGCTTGTTAGGTTATAGCAATCAGCCCCAGCATTTT.

The gene calls are TRBV19 and TRBJ1-2, with D maybe TRBD1 (6 bases). The V and J ends lost 6 bases and 7 bases respectively, with 15 bases between them. This CDR3 region has 13 residues. CDR1 is LNHDA, CDR2 SQIVND, per germline (reference sequence). The chain's CDR3 is CASSRDKPSGYTF. In DNA form, the CDR3 reads TGTGCCAGTAGCCGGGACAAACCATCTGGCTACACCTTC.

This clonotype was found a few times. The rearrangement joins TRBV29-1 to TRBJ2-3; no clear D gene. CDR1 and CDR2 from the germline V gene are SQVTM and ANQGSEA. The germline V and J ends were trimmed by 8 bases and 2 bases, with 14 bases remaining between them. The CDR3 is 13 amino acids. CDR3 sequence reads: CSSLGGFTDTQYF. In nucleotides, the CDR3 is TGCAGCTCACTGGGTGGATTCACAGATACGCAGTATTTT.

The chain carries TRBV23-1 and TRBJ2-2; D remains ambiguous. TRBV23-1 is given ORF status, its function remaining uncertain. This CDR3 has 16 amino acids. The ends were cut back, 4 bases at V and 3 bases at J, with 15 bases in the middle. In DNA form, the CDR3 reads TGCGCCAGCAGTCCCCGTCCGGGCCGAGACACCGGGGAGCTGTTTTTT. This translates into CASSPRPGRDTGELFF.

The chain carries TRBV11-2 and TRBJ2-3, with D tentatively TRBD1 (6 bases). Germline values: CDR1 SGHAT, CDR2 FQNNGV. The V and J ends lost 4 bases and 4 bases respectively, with 15 bases between them. The CDR3 spans 15 residues. CDR3: CASSSAPTGADTQYF. For the CDR3, the DNA is TGTGCCAGCAGCTCCGCTCCGACAGGAGCAGATACGCAGTATTTT. The whole variable domain, filled in from reference TRBV11-2 and TRBJ2-3, reads EAGVAQSPRYKIIEKRQSVAFWCNPISGHATLYWYQQILGQGPKLLIQFQNNGVVDDSQLPKDRFSAERLKGVDSTLKIQPAKLEDSAVYLCASSSAPTGADTQYFGPGTRLTVL.

The CDR3 region is CAISDPVGQIQETQYF. CDR3 DNA sequence: TGTGCCATCAGTGACCCGGTGGGACAGATCCAAGAGACCCAGTACTTC. The V and J genes are TRBV10-3 and TRBJ2-5; TRBD1 matches at 7 bases. CDR1 and CDR2 (germline): ENHRY, SYGVKD. With 3 bases clipped from V and 1 base from J, the junction kept 8 bases outside the gene matches. The CDR3 runs to 16 residues.

The chain employs TRBV9 and TRBJ1-1, with D hard to call. Trimming removed 3 bases at V and 0 bases at J, with 15 bases between. Per germline, CDR1 SGDLS and CDR2 YYNGEE. This CDR3 has 16 amino acids. The CDR3 DNA reads TGTGCCAGCAGCGGGAACAGTTATCTCATGAACACTGAAGCTTTCTTT. It yields the protein CASSGNSYLMNTEAFF.

The V call is TRBV6-5, the J call TRBJ1-1, with D possibly matching TRBD1 (5 bases). The germline V gene encodes CDR1 MNHEY and CDR2 SVGAGI. V gave up 4 bases and J gave up 2 bases, with 11 bases separating them. The CDR3 contains 14 residues. CDR3 in amino acids: CASSLPGPNTEAFF. As DNA, the CDR3 is TGTGCCAGCAGTTTACCGGGGCCTAACACTGAAGCTTTCTTT.

At least ten counts were recorded for this clonotype. The junction and the germline gene differ at one end; a read error may be behind it. The chain links TRBV11-2 to TRBJ2-4; no clear D gene. In germline, CDR1 is SGHAT, CDR2 FQNNGV. CDR3 length equals 15 residues. The CDR3 loop reads CASSLEGLAQNIQYF. The CDR3 DNA reads as TGTGCCAGCAGCTTAGAGGGTTTAGCCCAAAACATTCAGTACTTC.